Listed here are 15 T cell receptor beta chains from one sample, sequenced in a study of blood T cell repertoires in COVID-19. The method was immunoSEQ multiplex PCR; TCRdb's version includes in-frame clones alone and lacks a portion of them. The repertoire holds tens of thousands of clones, over 60% seen once, with 25% to 30% in the top ten. The sequencing input was peripheral blood. The receptors were gathered from a woman older than 75 with active or convalescent COVID-19.

The chain is built from TRBV19 and TRBJ2-1; D perhaps matches TRBD1 (5 bases). CDR3 length: 10 residues. Germline V CDR1 and CDR2: LNHDA, SQIVND (reference sequence). The germline V and J ends were trimmed by 8 bases and 8 bases, with 7 bases remaining between them. CDR3 nucleotides: TGTGCCAGTCGCAGGGATGAGCAGTTCTTC. Translation: CASRRDEQFF.

In this sample, this clone turned up a few times. The chain has TRBV7-3 and TRBJ1-5, with D unclear. This CDR3 is built from 13 residues. CDR1 is SGHTA, CDR2 FQGTGA, per germline. With 2 bases removed from V and 3 bases from J, the gap between germline ends came to 5 bases. As DNA, the CDR3 is TGTGCCAGCAGCTTATCCTTCAATCAGCCCCAGCATTTT. It codes for CASSLSFNQPQHF.

The chain couples TRBV7-2 to TRBJ1-1; TRBD1 matches 11 bases. J was trimmed by 7 bases and V by 1 base; bases with no gene match: 14. This CDR3 contains 18 residues. The germline V gene encodes CDR1 SGHTA and CDR2 FQGNSA. CDR3: CASSLEEWTGGPIGEAFF. Here the CDR3 DNA reads TGTGCCAGCAGCTTAGAGGAGTGGACAGGGGGCCCGATCGGTGAAGCTTTCTTT.

This clone was recorded once. This sample includes further DNA sequences coding for the same CDR3. J is TRBJ2-7 and V is TRBV28; D may be TRBD1 (5 bases). The CDR3 consists of 13 residues. The V end lost 6 bases, the J end lost 1 base, and 10 bases lay between the germline ends. From germline, CDR1 is MDHEN and CDR2 SYDVKM. This chain's CDR3 is CASRIDSSYEQYF. The CDR3 nucleotides are TGTGCCAGCAGGATAGACAGTTCCTACGAGCAGTACTTC.

This rearrangement joins TRBV7-8 to TRBJ1-4; no definite D call. The CDR3 extends over 14 amino acids. Trimming cost V 5 bases and J 1 base, with 8 bases left between them. The germline gives CDR1 SGHVS, CDR2 FQNEAQ. In nucleotides, the CDR3 is TGTGCCAGCAGCCCCAGTCGAACTAATGAAAAACTGTTTTTT. Protein product: CASSPSRTNEKLFF.

The chain is built from TRBV2 and TRBJ2-6, with a possible D match to TRBD1 (5 bases). V was cut by 4 bases and J by 4 bases, with 14 bases left in between. This CDR3 spans 16 amino acids. The germline V gene has CDR1 SNHLY and CDR2 FYNNEI. This CDR3 reads CASSAQGFNGANVLTF. CDR3 coding DNA: TGTGCCAGCAGTGCGCAGGGTTTTAACGGGGCCAACGTCCTGACTTTC.

The V call is TRBV24-1, the J call TRBJ2-5; weak D call: TRBD1 (6 bases). The germline gives CDR1 KGHDR, CDR2 SFDVKD. V lost 0 bases, J lost 1 base, and 11 bases lay in between. This CDR3 spans 16 amino acids. The CDR3 here is CATSDLSGQTQETQYF. For the CDR3, the DNA is TGTGCCACCAGTGATTTGTCAGGACAGACCCAAGAGACCCAGTACTTC.

Written as DNA, the CDR3 is TGTGCCAGCAGCTTGGGACAGGGACCAAGCACAGATACGCAGTATTTT. Its translation is CASSLGQGPSTDTQYF. V is TRBV5-8 and J is TRBJ2-3, with 7 bases aligning to TRBD1. CDR1 is SGHTS and CDR2 is YDEGEE in the germline V gene. The CDR3 length is 16 residues. Losses at the gene ends were 0 bases for V and 0 bases for J; bases not matched to a gene: 4.

The chain links TRBV2 to TRBJ1-2; 8 bases align to TRBD1. The CDR3 length is 15 residues. V dropped 5 bases and J dropped 7; count of bases not matched to a gene: 12. Germline-derived CDR1 and CDR2 are SNHLY and FYNNEI. The CDR3 DNA is TGTGCCAGCAGTCAATTGACAGGGGATTCTGTTGGCTACACCTTC. Translating gives CASSQLTGDSVGYTF.

The chain uses TRBV7-2 and TRBJ2-1, with 8 bases identical to TRBD1. Germline V CDR1 and CDR2: SGHTA, FQGNSA. CDR3 length equals 13 residues. With V trimmed by 5 bases and J by 10 bases, 7 bases remained unmatched. In DNA form, the CDR3 reads TGTGCCAGCAGCAGGGGACAGGCCTTGGAGCAGTTCTTC. Its protein product is CASSRGQALEQFF.

This chain uses TRBV6-2 or TRBV6-3 with TRBJ1-2; TRBD1 aligns across 8 bases. CDR1 is MNHEY, CDR2 SVGEGT, per germline. With 2 bases clipped from V and 0 bases from J, the junction kept 8 bases outside the gene matches. The CDR3 extends over 17 amino acids. The CDR3 spells CASSYPGTGPANYGYTF. In DNA, the CDR3 is TGTGCCAGCAGTTACCCAGGGACAGGCCCAGCTAACTATGGCTACACCTTC.

The chain's CDR3 is CASSTDPRDTEAFF. In nucleotides, the CDR3 is TGCGCCAGCAGTACGGACCCGAGGGACACTGAAGCTTTCTTT. This sequence joins TRBV5-1 and TRBJ1-1; D gene uncertain. Germline V gene lookup returns CDR1 SGHRS and CDR2 YFSETQ. Trimming left V 5 bases short and J 3 bases short, with 14 bases between. The CDR3 is made up of 14 amino acids.

The chain joins TRBV14 to TRBJ2-2; 8 nucleotides agree with TRBD1. Germline trimming cut 4 bases from V and 1 base from J; bases unmatched to any gene: 8. The CDR3 is 17 amino acids. Germline V gives CDR1 SGHDN, CDR2 FVKESK. CDR3 DNA sequence: TGTGCCAGCAGCCTACGGACAGGGCGGGGGAACACCGGGGAGCTGTTTTTT. As protein: CASSLRTGRGNTGELFF.

The genes are TRBV5-1 and TRBJ2-3, with D possibly matching TRBD2 (6 bases). This CDR3 is 13 amino acids long. Germline loops: CDR1 SGHRS, CDR2 YFSETQ. V was cut by 5 bases and J by 8 bases, with 15 bases left in between. CDR3 DNA: TGCGCCAGCAGTCCAGTGGCCGGGGGTACGCAGTATTTT. Translating it yields CASSPVAGGTQYF.

The chain employs TRBV10-2 and TRBJ2-1; 7 bases map to TRBD1. The CDR3 contains 15 residues. The germline V gene encodes CDR1 WSHSY and CDR2 SAAADI. Germline trimming cut 2 bases from V and 8 bases from J; bases unmatched to any gene: 9. CDR3 protein: CASSEINRGSYEQFF. CDR3 coding DNA: TGCGCCAGCAGTGAGATCAACAGGGGAAGCTATGAGCAGTTCTTC.